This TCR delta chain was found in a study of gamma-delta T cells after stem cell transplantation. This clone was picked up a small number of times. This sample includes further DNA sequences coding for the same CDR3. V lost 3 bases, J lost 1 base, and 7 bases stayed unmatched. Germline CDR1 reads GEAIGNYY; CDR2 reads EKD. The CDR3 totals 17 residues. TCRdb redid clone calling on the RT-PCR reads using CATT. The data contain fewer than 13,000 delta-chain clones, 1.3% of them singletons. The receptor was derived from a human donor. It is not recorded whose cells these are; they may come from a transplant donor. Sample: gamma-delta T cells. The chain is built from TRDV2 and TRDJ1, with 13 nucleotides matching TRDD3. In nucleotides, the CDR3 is TGTGCCTGTGACCCTATACTGGGGGATACGCGCACCGATAAACTCATCTTT. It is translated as CACDPILGDTRTDKLIF.